This passage covers 29 T cell receptor beta chains from one sample sequenced in a study of T cell responses to AZD1222 COVID-19 vaccine. Produced via immunoSEQ multiplex PCR; TCRdb's table is partial and in-frame only. This sample has roughly 270,000 clones; 90% to 95% occur once, and the top ten carry about 0.5%. The sample in question was peripheral blood, obtained 28 days after the second AZD1222 dose. These receptors came from an adult who received the AZD1222 COVID-19 vaccine.

The chain combines TRBV5-6 with TRBJ2-3; D is perhaps TRBD2 (7 bases). Germline assignment: CDR1 SGHDT and CDR2 YYEEEE. The CDR3 consists of 18 residues. Trimming pared 3 bases from V and 2 bases from J, leaving 22 bases between. The DNA for the CDR3 is TGTGCCAGCAGCTCCTCAGGGGCTAGCGGAGACCTCACAGATACGCAGTATTTT. It encodes CASSSSGASGDLTDTQYF.

The chain has TRBV27 and TRBJ2-7; TRBD1 matches 7 bases. CDR1 is MNHEY and CDR2 is SMNVEV in the germline V gene (reference sequence). CDR3 length: 15 amino acids. Trimming removed 4 bases from V and 5 bases from J; junction bases left unmatched: 11. The CDR3 sequence: CASSSLRQGINEQYF. DNA of the CDR3: TGTGCCAGCAGTTCCCTAAGACAGGGTATCAACGAGCAGTACTTC.

The count of this clone is one. The chain recombines TRBV2 with TRBJ2-2, with 7 bases fitting TRBD2. The junction had 14 bases not matched to a gene; V was cut back by 6 bases and J by 7 bases. The CDR3 has 16 residues. Germline CDR1 SNHLY, CDR2 FYNNEI. CDR3 sequence: CASSPRRRGSGGELFF. DNA for the CDR3: TGTGCCAGCAGCCCCCGGAGGCGGGGGTCGGGCGGGGAGCTGTTTTTT.

This clone has a handful of counts. The rearrangement links TRBV7-2 to TRBJ1-1; maybe TRBD1 (5 bases). CDR1 is SGHTA, CDR2 FQGNSA, per germline. The CDR3 is 14 amino acids. V gave up 5 bases and J gave up 1 base, with 11 bases separating them. The CDR3 DNA reads as TGTGCCAGCAGCCCGGGACCGTCGAACACTGAAGCTTTCTTT. As protein: CASSPGPSNTEAFF.

The CDR3 spells CASSLLTSGMAHEQFF. The CDR3 DNA reads TGTGCCAGCAGTCTCCTTACTAGCGGGATGGCCCATGAGCAGTTCTTC. The chain employs TRBV28 and TRBJ2-1, with 10 bases that match TRBD2. CDR1 and CDR2 from the germline V gene are MDHEN and SYDVKM. After removal of 5 bases from V and 8 bases from J, the junction contained 12 bases not matched to a gene. The CDR3 totals 16 residues.

The chain couples TRBV4-2 to TRBJ2-3; D unclear. Deletions cut 1 base from V and 6 bases from J, with 14 bases between. Germline assignment: CDR1 LGHNA and CDR2 YNFKEQ. The CDR3 runs to 15 residues. CDR3 in amino acids: CASSQANSRLDTQYF. For the CDR3, the DNA is TGTGCCAGCAGCCAAGCGAATAGTAGATTGGATACGCAGTATTTT.

The chain joins TRBV23-1 to TRBJ1-3; TRBD1 might be the D (5 bases). TRBV23-1 is marked as an open reading frame, function uncertain. The CDR3 has 16 residues. Trimming pared 0 bases from V and 8 bases from J, leaving 17 bases between. CDR3 in amino acids: CASSQSIDSNSDTIYF. CDR3 DNA sequence: TGCGCCAGCAGTCAATCAATCGACAGTAACTCAGACACCATATATTTT.

The chain has TRBV11-1 and TRBJ1-1; 7 nucleotides align to TRBD1. CDR1 and CDR2 (germline): SGHAT, FQDESV (reference sequence). CDR3 length equals 15 residues. V was pared by 4 bases and J by 1 base, with 6 bases of the junction left unmatched. CDR3 nucleotide sequence: TGTGCCAGCAGCTCCCGACAGGGACGGAACACTGAAGCTTTCTTT. It yields the protein CASSSRQGRNTEAFF.

The chain has TRBV28 and TRBJ2-3, with TRBD2 matching 12 bases. The CDR3 contains 15 residues. The V segment lost 1 base and the J segment 6 bases; nucleotides outside the gene matches: 2. In germline, CDR1 is MDHEN, CDR2 SYDVKM. CDR3 protein: CASSLSSGGADTQYF. In DNA form, the CDR3 reads TGTGCCAGCAGTTTATCTAGCGGGGGGGCGGATACGCAGTATTTT.

The chain recombines TRBV27 with TRBJ1-6; 7 bases map to TRBD1. Per the germline V gene, CDR1 is MNHEY and CDR2 is SMNVEV (reference sequence). CDR3 length: 14 residues. J was trimmed by 13 bases and V by 3 bases; bases with no gene match: 9. CDR3 residues: CASSFGQGVGPLHF. Written as DNA, the CDR3 is TGTGCCAGCAGTTTCGGGCAGGGGGTAGGTCCCCTCCACTTT.

The V gene is TRBV10-3, the J gene TRBJ2-2, with a tentative D call TRBD2 (6 bases). This CDR3 has 16 residues. Germline lookup yields CDR1 ENHRY and CDR2 SYGVKD. V was pared by 3 bases and J by 1 base, with 12 bases between. Here the CDR3 reads CAISERGRENTGELFF. The CDR3 DNA reads as TGTGCCATCAGTGAACGAGGGCGGGAGAACACCGGGGAGCTGTTTTTT.

The chain joins TRBV10-3 to TRBJ1-6; 8 bases line up with TRBD1. V shed 2 bases, J shed 14 bases, and the junction held 2 bases outside the gene matches. The CDR3 extends over 12 amino acids. CDR1 ENHRY and CDR2 SYGVKD come from the germline V gene. CDR3 residues: CAISEGTGALHF. The CDR3 nucleotides read TGTGCCATCAGTGAGGGGACAGGAGCCCTCCACTTT.

The chain employs TRBV7-9 and TRBJ2-1; the match to TRBD2 covers 11 bases. Germline values: CDR1 SEHNR, CDR2 FQNEAQ (reference sequence). CDR3 size: 14 residues. Losses at the gene ends were 5 bases for V and 7 bases for J; bases not matched to a gene: 4. DNA for the CDR3: TGTGCCAGCAGCGTTAGCGGGAGGGCGAATGAGCAGTTCTTC. Encoded protein: CASSVSGRANEQFF.

The chain couples TRBV6-2 or TRBV6-3 to TRBJ2-5; the match to TRBD2 covers 11 bases. Unmatched junction bases numbered 9, after V lost 2 bases and J lost 1 base. The germline CDR1 and CDR2 sequences are MNHEY and SVGEGT. The CDR3 totals 18 residues. CDR3 residues: CASSYPMASGGLQETQYF. The CDR3 DNA sequence: TGTGCCAGCAGTTACCCAATGGCTAGCGGGGGGCTCCAAGAGACCCAGTACTTC.

The chain combines TRBV28 with TRBJ1-1; 7 nucleotides agree with TRBD1. This CDR3 comprises 19 residues. Trimming at V came to 6 bases and at J to 0 bases, leaving 19 bases not matched to a gene. Looked up from germline, CDR1 is MDHEN and CDR2 is SYDVKM. The CDR3 reads CASRDREKPAKSLNTEAFF. The CDR3 DNA follows: TGTGCCAGCAGAGACAGGGAGAAGCCTGCGAAAAGTCTGAACACTGAAGCTTTCTTT.

The J gene is TRBJ2-1, the V gene TRBV28, with TRBD2 identical over 8 bases. The CDR3 has 14 residues. The J segment lost 7 bases and the V segment lost 8 bases, leaving 10 bases of the junction unmatched. The germline gives CDR1 MDHEN, CDR2 SYDVKM. The CDR3 DNA sequence: TGTGCCAGCTCGAGGGGTGGACTAGCAAATGAGCAGTTCTTC. It encodes CASSRGGLANEQFF.

J is TRBJ1-2 and V is TRBV2; 8 bases align to TRBD1. CDR1 and CDR2 from the germline V gene are SNHLY and FYNNEI. V trimming: 3 bases; J trimming: 7 bases; junction bases outside the gene matches: 4. The CDR3 loop spans 13 amino acids. The CDR3 nucleotides are TGTGCCAGCAGTGACGACAGGGGAGGTGGCTACACCTTC. Encoded protein: CASSDDRGGGYTF.

The CDR3 region has the DNA TGTGCCAGCAGTGACGCACAGGGCTCAGGAAACACCATATATTTT. It codes for CASSDAQGSGNTIYF. V and J are TRBV6-1 and TRBJ1-3, with a possible D match to TRBD1 (6 bases). The V gene lost 3 bases and the J gene lost 4 bases, with 13 bases spanning the gap. Per the germline V gene, CDR1 is MNHNS and CDR2 is SASEGT. The CDR3 consists of 15 residues.

This sequence joins TRBV5-1 and TRBJ2-3; 7 positions agree with TRBD1. Germline-derived CDR1 and CDR2 are SGHRS and YFSETQ. V lost 5 bases to trimming and J lost 0 bases; unmatched junction nucleotides: 0. This CDR3 region has 13 residues. The CDR3: CASRGQSTDTQYF. CDR3 in DNA: TGCGCCAGCAGGGGACAGAGCACAGATACGCAGTATTTT.

V gene TRBV19 combines with J gene TRBJ1-1, with TRBD1 matching over 9 bases. This CDR3 comprises 16 residues. The J segment lost 7 bases and the V segment lost 5 bases, leaving 14 bases of the junction unmatched. Germline values: CDR1 LNHDA, CDR2 SQIVND (reference sequence). The CDR3 DNA reads as TGTGCCAGTAGTCCCCGGCGAGGACAGGGGATCGTTGAAGCTTTCTTT. Translating it yields CASSPRRGQGIVEAFF.

The CDR3 sequence is CASSFGDTQYF. CDR3 nucleotide sequence: TGTGCCAGCAGCTTCGGGGATACGCAGTATTTT. V is TRBV7-3 and J is TRBJ2-3; D unclear. The germline V gene has CDR1 SGHTA and CDR2 FQGTGA. Trimming removed 3 bases at V and 6 bases at J, with 4 bases between. The CDR3 sequence is 11 residues long.

The V gene is TRBV7-3, the J gene TRBJ2-3; TRBD2 matches 8 bases. The CDR3 runs to 15 residues. The trim removed 2 bases at V and 5 bases at J, leaving 6 bases unmatched. The V gene's germline CDR1 is SGHTA and CDR2 FQGTGA. The CDR3 loop is CASSLFGGAVDTQYF. Written as DNA, the CDR3 is TGTGCCAGCAGCTTATTCGGGGGGGCCGTAGATACGCAGTATTTT.

The chain links TRBV9 to TRBJ2-7; 8 bases are shared with TRBD2. With 4 bases clipped from V and 7 bases from J, the junction kept 10 bases outside the gene matches. CDR1 is SGDLS and CDR2 is YYNGEE in the germline V gene. The CDR3 is 14 residues long. Here the CDR3 DNA reads TGTGCCAGCAGCCCTAGCGGGTCCTCGGGTGAGCAGTACTTC. This sequence encodes CASSPSGSSGEQYF.

The chain recombines TRBV5-6 with TRBJ1-1; D might be TRBD1 (5 bases). This CDR3 spans 14 amino acids. Deletions cut 0 bases from V and 1 base from J, with 7 bases between. Germline CDR1 SGHDT, CDR2 YYEEEE. CDR3 in amino acids: CASSLGGTNTEAFF. The CDR3 DNA sequence: TGTGCCAGCAGCTTGGGGGGGACGAACACTGAAGCTTTCTTT.

V is TRBV5-1 and J is TRBJ2-7, with 8 positions matching TRBD2. V gave up 6 bases and J gave up 6 bases; unmatched junction bases: 2. The germline V gene encodes CDR1 SGHRS and CDR2 YFSETQ. This CDR3 region has 11 residues. The CDR3 DNA is TGCGCCAGCACCCGGGAGGGCGAGCAGTACTTC. Translated, it gives CASTREGEQYF.

J is TRBJ2-6 and V is TRBV28; D may be TRBD1 (6 bases). The V gene lost 4 bases and the J gene lost 4 bases, with 11 bases spanning the gap. Germline CDR1 and CDR2: MDHEN and SYDVKM. The CDR3 contains 15 residues. The CDR3 sequence: CASSYTGTGANVLTF. The CDR3 DNA reads TGTGCCAGCAGTTATACAGGGACCGGGGCCAACGTCCTGACTTTC.

This clone was seen once. The CDR3 here is CATSDSGQGAGETQYF. The CDR3 DNA follows: TGTGCCACCAGTGATTCAGGACAGGGGGCCGGAGAGACCCAGTACTTC. The J gene is TRBJ2-5, the V gene TRBV24-1; 11 bases map to TRBD1. The CDR3 length is 16 residues. The V segment lost 2 bases and the J segment 4 bases; nucleotides outside the gene matches: 5. Germline values: CDR1 KGHDR, CDR2 SFDVKD.

This sequence joins TRBV5-1 and TRBJ1-2, with 8 bases aligning to TRBD1. This CDR3 region has 14 residues. J gave up 7 bases and V 0 bases, and 5 bases lay outside the gene matches. Germline lookup yields CDR1 SGHRS and CDR2 YFSETQ. The CDR3 DNA sequence: TGCGCCAGCAGCTTGGACAGGGGGGATCGTGGCTACACCTTC. Residues: CASSLDRGDRGYTF.

About this clone itself: At one end, the junction sequence differs from germline, possibly due to a read error. The DNA of the CDR3 is TGTGCCAGCTCCCCACAACCTCTAGCCTACGAGCAGTACTTC. The encoded protein is CASSPQPLAYEQYF. The chain couples TRBV18 to TRBJ2-7; D gene unclear. CDR1 is KGHSH and CDR2 is LQKENI in the germline V gene. The CDR3 runs to 14 residues. Full variable domain (remainder filled in from reference TRBV18 and TRBJ2-7): NAGVMQNPRHLVRRRGQEARLRCSPMKGHSHVYWYRQLPEEGLKFMVYLQKENIIDESGMPKERFSAEFPKEGPSILRIQQVVRGDSAAYFCASSPQPLAYEQYFGPGTRLTVT.